The sequence of this T cell receptor beta chain was determined in a study of cytomegalovirus exposure and HLA in healthy donors. For the study at large: Unique TCRs from HLA-typed donors, 70 million to 85 million of them, were held in an early data release.

Worth noting for this clone: Its target is not known.

The CDR3 spans 14 residues. Looked up from germline, CDR1 is SGHAT and CDR2 is FQNNGV. The V and J ends lost 5 bases and 4 bases respectively, with 14 bases between them. General study findings and limits: Association of 16,951 TCR beta sequences with HLA alleles was found at 0.05 false discovery rate in a later analysis. TCR beta V segments were, for the most part, productive about 87% or about 30% of the time in an earlier analysis.

60 Vbeta and 13 Jbeta primers were used in PCR. The method was immunoSEQ multiplex PCR; TCRdb's version includes in-frame clones alone and lacks a portion of them. The sample consists of 160,000 or so clones, roughly 80% of them appearing once. This sequence originates from a woman between 18 and 29 years old in good health and CMV-seropositive. The source material was PBMCs. J is TRBJ1-2 and V is TRBV11-2; D ambiguous. DNA of the CDR3: TGTGCCAGCAGCCCGTTCGTGGCAGGCTATGGCTACACCTTC. Amino acid sequence: CASSPFVAGYGYTF.